This TCR beta chain came from a study of blood T cell repertoires in COVID-19. In the source study's methods: Using reference gene primer amplification, nucleated cell counts were estimated. Libraries were prepared by immunoSEQ multiplex PCR; TCRdb keeps only in-frame clonotypes and omits some of them. V, J and clone size derive from that table, while D and trimming were established from the DNA sequence. The sample records just over 250,000 clones, roughly 86% being singletons. Per the germline V gene, CDR1 is LNHDA and CDR2 is SQIVND (reference sequence). The CDR3 runs to 12 residues. Trimming left V 7 bases short and J 7 bases short, with 13 bases between.

The chain carries TRBV19 and TRBJ1-1; tentatively, D is TRBD1 (6 bases). The sequenced sample consisted of peripheral blood. The source is a man aged 35-49 years who had recovered from COVID-19. The CDR3 loop reads CASKGTRLEAFF. CDR3 DNA sequence: TGTGCCAGTAAGGGGACAAGGCTTGAAGCTTTCTTT. Combining the CDR3 with reference TRBV19 and TRBJ1-1 gives the whole variable domain DGGITQSPKYLFRKEGQNVTLSCEQNLNHDAMYWYRQDPGQGLRLIYYSQIVNDFQKGDIAEGYSVSREKKESFPLTVTSAQKNPTAFYLCASKGTRLEAFFGQGTRLTVV.